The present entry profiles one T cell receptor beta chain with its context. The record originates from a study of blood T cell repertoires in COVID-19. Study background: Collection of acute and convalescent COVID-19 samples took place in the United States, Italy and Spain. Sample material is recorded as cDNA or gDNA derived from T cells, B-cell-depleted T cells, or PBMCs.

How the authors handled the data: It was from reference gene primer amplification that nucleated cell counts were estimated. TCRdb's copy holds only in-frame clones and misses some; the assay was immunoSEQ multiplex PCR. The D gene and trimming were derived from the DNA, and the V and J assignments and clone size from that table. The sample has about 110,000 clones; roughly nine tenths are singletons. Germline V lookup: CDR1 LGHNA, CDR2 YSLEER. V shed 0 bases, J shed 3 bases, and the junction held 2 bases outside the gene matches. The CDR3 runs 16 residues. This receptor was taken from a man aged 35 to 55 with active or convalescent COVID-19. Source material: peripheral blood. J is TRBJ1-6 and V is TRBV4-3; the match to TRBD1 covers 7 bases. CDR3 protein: CASSQENRGYNSPLHF. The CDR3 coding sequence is TGCGCCAGCAGCCAAGAAAACAGGGGCTATAATTCACCCCTCCACTTT.